This T cell receptor (beta chain) was recorded in a study of patients and donors after allogeneic stem cell transplantation. TCRdb used MiXCR to reprocess the RT-PCR reads, holding one entry per CDR3 protein. There are approximately 24,000 distinct CDR3 sequences in the sample; less than 45% occur only once, and over 70% lies in the top ten. This clonotype was sampled from a human donor who was either an allogeneic HSCT recipient or a stem cell or donor lymphocyte infusion donor (not recorded which). It is not recorded whose cells these are; they may come from a transplant donor. Sample: blood, either unsorted or a sorted T cell fraction (not recorded which).

The DNA of the CDR3 is TGCAGTGCTAGAGTTGGTGGGACTGAAGCTTTCTTT. The encoded protein is CSARVGGTEAFF. The rearrangement joins TRBV20-1 to TRBJ1-1, with unresolved D. Trimming removed 1 base from V and 5 bases from J, with 8 bases in between. The CDR3 is 12 amino acids. From germline, CDR1 is DFQATT and CDR2 SNEGSKA (reference sequence).